This T cell receptor (beta chain) came from a study of quantifying T cell responses using KT2 cells. Study-wide background: Reverse transcription used primers in the TCR alpha and beta constant regions. The second PCR ran as a qPCR until a predetermined fluorescence threshold was reached.

CDR3 size: 15 residues. The V end lost 4 bases, the J end lost 1 base, and 13 bases lay between the germline ends. The germline CDR1 and CDR2 sequences are MGHRA and YSYEKL. A single-stranded UMI oligo with SP2 sequence was ligated to cDNA 3' ends. An equimolar mix of RC1.1 and RC1.2 primed the beta chain across TRBC1 and TRBC2. TCRdb reanalysed the UMI-ligation and nested PCR reads using MiXCR and keeps one entry per CDR3 protein. The sample lists tens of thousands of distinct CDR3 sequences, under 7.5% occurring once. Broader study findings: Very high KT2 spike-in numbers caused saturation in KT2 sequence detection. Even the lowest spike-in, about one KT2 cell per 100,000 PBMC, yielded detectable KT2 sequences.

To note about this clonotype: As yet, its antigen is unknown.

Sequencing was carried out using PBMCs spiked with cells of the T cell clone KT2. The clonotype was recovered from a human donor. This chain uses TRBV4-1 with TRBJ1-1; D not certain. CDR3 protein: CASSPRYRQNTEAFF. CDR3 in DNA: TGCGCCAGCAGCCCCCGATATAGACAGAACACTGAAGCTTTCTTT.